The sequence of this T cell receptor (beta chain) was determined in a study of blood T cell repertoires in COVID-19. V was clipped by 6 bases and J by 0 bases, with 15 bases between them. This CDR3 has 15 amino acids. CDR1 is SGHRS and CDR2 is YFSETQ in the germline V gene. Assignment of participants to cohorts was predicated upon participant-reported clinical history. Only in-frame clones appear in the TCRdb table, and some are missing; sequencing was by immunoSEQ multiplex PCR. The repertoire includes over 300,000 clones, roughly 85% of them detected once, and around 2.1% sits in the top ten. This chain links TRBV5-1 with TRBJ1-1; tentative D call: TRBD1 (5 bases). This sequence was found in a young man who had recovered from COVID-19. The sample consisted of PBMCs or T cells enriched from blood (not recorded which). Here the CDR3 DNA reads TGCGCCAGCACCGCTTTAGGCAGGGTGAACACTGAAGCTTTCTTT. Its protein is CASTALGRVNTEAFF.